The sequence of this T cell receptor beta chain was determined in a study of T cells in Graves' hyperthyroidism and ophthalmopathy. RNA transcripts were the template for amplifying TCR beta CDR3 regions. TCR CDR3 underwent first-round RT-PCR with the HTBI primer set. TCRdb reanalysed the multiplex PCR reads using MiXCR and keeps one entry per CDR3 protein. The profile shows approximately 150,000 distinct CDR3 sequences, about a tenth of them singletons. Germline lookup yields CDR1 ENHRY and CDR2 SYGVKD. This CDR3 comprises 13 residues. The V end was cut by 2 bases, the J end by 5 bases, with 9 bases between. There are many counts of this clonotype.

The TCR originated in a young woman with Graves' hyperthyroidism that later progressed to Graves' ophthalmopathy. The sample taken for sequencing was blood. V gene TRBV10-3 combines with J gene TRBJ1-2; perhaps TRBD1 as D (5 bases). The CDR3 sequence is CAISEAGKYGYTF. Written as DNA, the CDR3 is TGTGCCATCAGTGAGGCAGGGAAATATGGCTACACCTTC.